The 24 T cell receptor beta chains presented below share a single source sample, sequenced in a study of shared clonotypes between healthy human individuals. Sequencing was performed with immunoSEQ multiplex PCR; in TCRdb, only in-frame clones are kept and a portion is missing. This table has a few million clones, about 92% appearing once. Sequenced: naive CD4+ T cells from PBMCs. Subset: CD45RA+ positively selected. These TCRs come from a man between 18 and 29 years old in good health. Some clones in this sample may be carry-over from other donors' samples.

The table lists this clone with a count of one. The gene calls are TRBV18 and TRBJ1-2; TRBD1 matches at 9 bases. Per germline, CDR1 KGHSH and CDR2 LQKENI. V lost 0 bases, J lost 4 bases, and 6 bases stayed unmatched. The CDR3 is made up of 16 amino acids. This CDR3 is CASSPPPGTGSYGYTF. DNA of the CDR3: TGTGCCAGCTCACCACCCCCCGGGACAGGGAGCTATGGCTACACCTTC.

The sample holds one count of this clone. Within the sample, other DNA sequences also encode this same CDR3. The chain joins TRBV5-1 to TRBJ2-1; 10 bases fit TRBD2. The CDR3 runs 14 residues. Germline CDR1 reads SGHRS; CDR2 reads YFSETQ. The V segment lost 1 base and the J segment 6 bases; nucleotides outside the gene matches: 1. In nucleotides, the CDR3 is TGCGCCAGCAGCTTGCTAGCGGGAGTCAATGAGCAGTTCTTC. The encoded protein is CASSLLAGVNEQFF. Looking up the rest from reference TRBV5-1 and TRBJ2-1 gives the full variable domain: KAGVTQTPRYLIKTRGQQVTLSCSPISGHRSVSWYQQTPGQGLQFLFEYFSETQRNKGNFPGRFSGRQFSNSRSEMNVSTLELGDSALYLCASSLLAGVNEQFFGPGTRLTVL.

CDR3 DNA sequence: TGTGCCAGCAGTCGGGGGGAATACGAGCAGTACTTC. The encoded protein is CASSRGEYEQYF. This chain uses TRBV7-2 with TRBJ2-7, with 7 bases that match TRBD2. After removal of 6 bases from V and 4 bases from J, the junction contained 3 bases not matched to a gene. In germline, CDR1 is SGHTA, CDR2 FQGNSA. The CDR3 has 12 amino acids.

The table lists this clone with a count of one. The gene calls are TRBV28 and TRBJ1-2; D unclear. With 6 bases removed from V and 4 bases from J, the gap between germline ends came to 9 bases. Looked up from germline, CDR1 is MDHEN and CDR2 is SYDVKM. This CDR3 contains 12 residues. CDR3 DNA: TGTGCCAGCAGCCGGGCCGTCTATGGCTACACCTTC. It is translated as CASSRAVYGYTF.

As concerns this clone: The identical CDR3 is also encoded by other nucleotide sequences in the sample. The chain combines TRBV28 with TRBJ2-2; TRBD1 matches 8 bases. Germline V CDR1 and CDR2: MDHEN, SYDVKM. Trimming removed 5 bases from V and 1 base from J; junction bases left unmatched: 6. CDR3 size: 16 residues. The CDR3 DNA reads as TGTGCCAGCAGTGGCGCCGGGACAGGGAACACCGGGGAGCTGTTTTTT. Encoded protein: CASSGAGTGNTGELFF.

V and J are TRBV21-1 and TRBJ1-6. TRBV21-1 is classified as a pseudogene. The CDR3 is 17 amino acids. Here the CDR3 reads CASSKFVRPGASSPLHF. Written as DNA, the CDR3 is TGTGCCAGCAGCAAATTCGTTAGACCGGGGGCGAGTTCACCCCTCCACTTT.

The CDR3 reads CASSQGRSNYGYTF. CDR3 nucleotide sequence: TGTGCCAGCAGCCAGGGACGGAGTAACTATGGCTACACCTTC. The chain employs TRBV6-4 and TRBJ1-2; a weak D match, TRBD1 (5 bases). The germline gives CDR1 MRHNA, CDR2 SNTAGT. The V end lost 6 bases, the J end lost 1 base, and 12 bases lay between the germline ends. CDR3 size: 14 residues.

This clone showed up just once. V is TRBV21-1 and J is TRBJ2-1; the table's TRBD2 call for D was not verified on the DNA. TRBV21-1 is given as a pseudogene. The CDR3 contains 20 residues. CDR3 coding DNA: TGTGCCAGCAGCCCGCCGAGGAAACTAGCGGGAGGATCCCCCTACAATGAGCAGTTCTTC. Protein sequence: CASSPPRKLAGGSPYNEQFF.

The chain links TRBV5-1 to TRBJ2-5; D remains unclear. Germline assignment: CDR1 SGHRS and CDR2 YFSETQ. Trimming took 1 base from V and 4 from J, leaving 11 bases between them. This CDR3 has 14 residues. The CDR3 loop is CASSLSPSPETQYF. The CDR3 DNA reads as TGCGCCAGCAGCTTGTCCCCAAGCCCAGAGACCCAGTACTTC.

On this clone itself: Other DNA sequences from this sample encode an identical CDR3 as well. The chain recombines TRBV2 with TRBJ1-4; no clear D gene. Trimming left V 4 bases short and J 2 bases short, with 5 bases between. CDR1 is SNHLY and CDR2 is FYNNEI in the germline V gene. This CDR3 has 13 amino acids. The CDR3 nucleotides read TGTGCCAGCAGTGGAGGCACTAATGAAAAACTGTTTTTT. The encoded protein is CASSGGTNEKLFF.

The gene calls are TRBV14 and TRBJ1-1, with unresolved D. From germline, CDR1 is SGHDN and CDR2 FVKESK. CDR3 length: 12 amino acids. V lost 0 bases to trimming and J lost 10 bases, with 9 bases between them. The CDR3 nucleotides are TGTGCCAGCAGCCAAGACCGCCAAGGAGCTTTCTTT. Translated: CASSQDRQGAFF.

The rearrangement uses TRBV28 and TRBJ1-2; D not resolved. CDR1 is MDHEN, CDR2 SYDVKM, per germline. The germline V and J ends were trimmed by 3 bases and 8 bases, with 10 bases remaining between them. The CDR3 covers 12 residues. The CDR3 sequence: CASSLLHSGYTF. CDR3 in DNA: TGTGCCAGCAGTTTGTTGCATTCCGGCTACACCTTC.

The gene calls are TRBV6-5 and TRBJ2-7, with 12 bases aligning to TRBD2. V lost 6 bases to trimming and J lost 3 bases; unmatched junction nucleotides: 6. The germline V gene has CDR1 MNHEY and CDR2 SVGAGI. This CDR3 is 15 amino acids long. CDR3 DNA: TGTGCCAGCAGACTCGCGACTAGCGGGGGCTACGAGCAGTACTTC. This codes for CASRLATSGGYEQYF.

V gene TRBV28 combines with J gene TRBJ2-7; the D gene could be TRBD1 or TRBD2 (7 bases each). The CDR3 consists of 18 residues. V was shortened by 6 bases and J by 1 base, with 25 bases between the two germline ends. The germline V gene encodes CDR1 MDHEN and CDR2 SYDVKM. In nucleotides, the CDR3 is TGTGCCAGCAGCGACAGGGTCCTGTTTGGGAGGGGGTCCTACGAGCAGTACTTC. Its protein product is CASSDRVLFGRGSYEQYF.

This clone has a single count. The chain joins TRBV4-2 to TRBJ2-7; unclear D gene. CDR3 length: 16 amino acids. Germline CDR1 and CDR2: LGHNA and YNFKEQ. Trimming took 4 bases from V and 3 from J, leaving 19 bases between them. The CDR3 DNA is TGTGCCAGCAGCCCGCTTGGGCGGCCGTCAGGCTACGAGCAGTACTTC. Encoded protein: CASSPLGRPSGYEQYF.

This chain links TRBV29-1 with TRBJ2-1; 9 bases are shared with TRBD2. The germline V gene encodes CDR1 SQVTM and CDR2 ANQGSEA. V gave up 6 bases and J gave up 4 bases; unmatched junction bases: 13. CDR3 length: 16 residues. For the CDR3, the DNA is TGCAGCGTGGCCCCTCGACTAGCGGAGACTTACAATGAGCAGTTCTTC. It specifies CSVAPRLAETYNEQFF.

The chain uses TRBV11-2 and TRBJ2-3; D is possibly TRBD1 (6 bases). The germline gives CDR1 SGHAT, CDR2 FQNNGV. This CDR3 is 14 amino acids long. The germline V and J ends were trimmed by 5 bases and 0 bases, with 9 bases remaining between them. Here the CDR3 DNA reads TGTGCCAGCAGCAGGACAGCTAGCACAGATACGCAGTATTTT. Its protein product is CASSRTASTDTQYF. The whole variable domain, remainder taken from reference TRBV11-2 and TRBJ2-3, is EAGVAQSPRYKIIEKRQSVAFWCNPISGHATLYWYQQILGQGPKLLIQFQNNGVVDDSQLPKDRFSAERLKGVDSTLKIQPAKLEDSAVYLCASSRTASTDTQYFGPGTRLTVL.

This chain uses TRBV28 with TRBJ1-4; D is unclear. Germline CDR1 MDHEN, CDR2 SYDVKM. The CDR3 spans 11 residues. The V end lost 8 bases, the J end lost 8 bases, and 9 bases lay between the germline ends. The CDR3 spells CASLFREKLFF. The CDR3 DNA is TGTGCCAGCTTATTCAGGGAAAAACTGTTTTTT.

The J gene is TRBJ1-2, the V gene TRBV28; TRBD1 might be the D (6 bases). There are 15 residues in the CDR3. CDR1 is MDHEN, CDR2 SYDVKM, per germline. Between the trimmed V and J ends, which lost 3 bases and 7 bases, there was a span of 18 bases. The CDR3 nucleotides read TGTGCCAGCAGTTTGTTCCCCGGGGGCCAGGGTGGCTACACCTTC. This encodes CASSLFPGGQGGYTF.

The CDR3 is CASSGTGGINTEAFF. In DNA form, the CDR3 reads TGTGCCAGCAGCGGGACAGGGGGAATAAACACTGAAGCTTTCTTT. The V and J genes are TRBV28 and TRBJ1-1, with 11 bases matching TRBD1. Germline CDR1 and CDR2: MDHEN and SYDVKM. J gave up 2 bases and V 6 bases, and 5 bases lay outside the gene matches. The CDR3 sequence is 15 residues long.

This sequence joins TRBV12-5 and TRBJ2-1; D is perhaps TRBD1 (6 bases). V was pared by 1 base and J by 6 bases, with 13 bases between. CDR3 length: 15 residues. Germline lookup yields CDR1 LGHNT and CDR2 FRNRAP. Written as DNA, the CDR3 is TGTGCTAGTGGTTTGGGTGAAAGGGGGATCAATGAGCAGTTCTTC. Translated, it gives CASGLGERGINEQFF.

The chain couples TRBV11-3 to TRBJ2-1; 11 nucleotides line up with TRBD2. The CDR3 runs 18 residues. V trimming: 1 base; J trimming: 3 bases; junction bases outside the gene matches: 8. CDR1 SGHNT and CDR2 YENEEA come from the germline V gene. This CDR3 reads CASSLGLLAGGHYNEQFF. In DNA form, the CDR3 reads TGTGCCAGCAGCTTAGGTTTGCTAGCGGGAGGACACTACAATGAGCAGTTCTTC. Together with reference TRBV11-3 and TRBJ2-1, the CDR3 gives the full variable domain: EAGVVQSPRYKIIEKKQPVAFWCNPISGHNTLYWYLQNLGQGPELLIRYENEEAVDDSQLPKDRFSAERLKGVDSTLKIQPAELGDSAVYLCASSLGLLAGGHYNEQFFGPGTRLTVL.

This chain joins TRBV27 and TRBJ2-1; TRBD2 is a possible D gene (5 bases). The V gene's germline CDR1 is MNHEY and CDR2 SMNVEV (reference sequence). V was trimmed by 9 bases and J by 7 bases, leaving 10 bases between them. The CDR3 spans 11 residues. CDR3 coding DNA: TGTGCCAGTAAAGGGAGAAATGAGCAGTTCTTC. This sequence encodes CASKGRNEQFF.

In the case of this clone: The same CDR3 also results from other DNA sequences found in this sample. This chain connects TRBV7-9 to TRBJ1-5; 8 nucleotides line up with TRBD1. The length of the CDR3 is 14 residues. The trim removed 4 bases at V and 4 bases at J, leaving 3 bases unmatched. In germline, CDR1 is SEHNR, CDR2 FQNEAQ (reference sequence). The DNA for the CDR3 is TGTGCCAGCAGCTCCGGACAGGGAAATCAGCCCCAGCATTTT. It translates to CASSSGQGNQPQHF.